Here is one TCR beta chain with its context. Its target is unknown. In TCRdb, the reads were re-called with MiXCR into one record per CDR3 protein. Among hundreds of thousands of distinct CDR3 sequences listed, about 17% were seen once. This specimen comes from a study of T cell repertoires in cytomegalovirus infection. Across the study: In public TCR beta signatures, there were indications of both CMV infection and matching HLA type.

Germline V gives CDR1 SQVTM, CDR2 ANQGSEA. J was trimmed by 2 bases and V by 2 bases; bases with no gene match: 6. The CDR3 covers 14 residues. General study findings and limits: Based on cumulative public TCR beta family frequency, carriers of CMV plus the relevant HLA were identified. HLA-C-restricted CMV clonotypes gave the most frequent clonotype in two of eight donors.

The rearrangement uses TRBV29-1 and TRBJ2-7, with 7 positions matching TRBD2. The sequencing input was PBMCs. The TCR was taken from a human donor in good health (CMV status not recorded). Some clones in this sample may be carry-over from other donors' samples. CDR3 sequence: CSVEMSGTAYEQYF. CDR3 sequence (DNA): TGCAGCGTTGAAATGAGCGGGACCGCCTACGAGCAGTACTTC.